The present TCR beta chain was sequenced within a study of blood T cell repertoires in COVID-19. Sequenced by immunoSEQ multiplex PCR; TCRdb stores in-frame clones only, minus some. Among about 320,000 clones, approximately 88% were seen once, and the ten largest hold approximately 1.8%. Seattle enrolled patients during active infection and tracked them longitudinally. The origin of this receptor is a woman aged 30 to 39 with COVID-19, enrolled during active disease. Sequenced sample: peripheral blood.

This CDR3 reads CASSQNQETQYF. The CDR3 nucleotides read TGTGCCAGCAGCCAAAACCAAGAGACCCAGTACTTC. The rearrangement links TRBV12-3 or TRBV12-4 to TRBJ2-5; D not resolved. This CDR3 has 12 amino acids. The V end was cut by 6 bases, the J end by 0 bases, with 5 bases between.